Listed here are 30 T cell receptor beta chains from one sample, sequenced in a study of T cells after yellow fever vaccination (dated by TCRdb to between 2018 and 2021). The library relied on 5' RACE. TCRdb names Illumina HiSeq 2500 as the instrument used. TCRdb passed the public sequencing reads through fastp at Q25 and MiXCR, retaining productive beta sequences. All rows with the same CDR3 protein become a single entry with the most common DNA and genes. The sample table holds under 200,000 distinct CDR3 sequences, of which 6% to 7.5% were seen once. Together, the top ten hold about 2.5% of the sample. This sample's treatment or condition label indicates: live attenuated yellow fever vaccine strain. This sample comprised CD4+ T cells sorted from PBMCs, obtained less than 6 days after the first yellow fever vaccination. The receptor set was obtained from a young man who received the YFV17D yellow fever vaccine.

This clonotype showed up just a few times. V and J are TRBV19 and TRBJ2-7; a weak D match, TRBD1 (6 bases). Germline loops: CDR1 LNHDA, CDR2 SQIVND (reference sequence). CDR3 size: 13 residues. Trimming removed 6 bases from V and 9 bases from J, with 18 bases in between. In DNA form, the CDR3 reads TGTGCCAGTAGCCCAGCCGACAGGCGGCTGCAGTACTTC. Encoded protein: CASSPADRRLQYF.

The chain couples TRBV12-3 or TRBV12-4 to TRBJ1-2, with D unresolved. V was pared by 3 bases and J by 4 bases, with 9 bases between. This CDR3 comprises 13 residues. The DNA for the CDR3 is TGTGCCAGCAGTTTCACCGGTGGCTATGGCTACACCTTC. Its translation is CASSFTGGYGYTF.

V is TRBV18 and J is TRBJ2-4; D not resolved. The length of the CDR3 is 13 residues. Germline assignment: CDR1 KGHSH and CDR2 LQKENI. Trimming removed 6 bases at V and 2 bases at J, with 8 bases between. CDR3 DNA sequence: TGTGCCAGCTCGGATTGGCCCAAAAACATTCAGTACTTC. The encoded protein is CASSDWPKNIQYF.

This clonotype was seen more than once but under ten times. This chain links TRBV27 with TRBJ1-3; no firm D call. The CDR3 runs 13 residues. The germline V and J ends were trimmed by 5 bases and 0 bases, with 5 bases remaining between them. Germline V lookup: CDR1 MNHEY, CDR2 SMNVEV (reference sequence). The CDR3 loop is CASSALSGNTIYF. In DNA form, the CDR3 reads TGTGCCAGCAGTGCCCTCTCTGGAAACACCATATATTTT.

At least ten counts were recorded for this clonotype. The chain is built from TRBV4-1 and TRBJ1-1, with D uncertain. Deletions cut 3 bases from V and 1 base from J, with 6 bases between. The CDR3 runs 13 residues. The germline V gene encodes CDR1 MGHRA and CDR2 YSYEKL. In nucleotides, the CDR3 is TGCGCCAGCAGCCAGAAGCAGAACACTGAAGCTTTCTTT. It codes for CASSQKQNTEAFF.

This clonotype was found many times. Written as DNA, the CDR3 is TGCAGCGTTAGAGAGGGCGTAGTGGAGACCCAGTACTTC. Its translation is CSVREGVVETQYF. This rearrangement joins TRBV29-1 to TRBJ2-5; D may be TRBD2 (5 bases). Trimming removed 5 bases at V and 5 bases at J, with 15 bases between. This CDR3 is 13 amino acids long. Germline loops: CDR1 SQVTM, CDR2 ANQGSEA.

This clonotype is a singleton in its sample. A read error is possible here, since a much larger clone lies one base away. The chain combines TRBV7-2 with TRBJ2-3; TRBD1 matches at 10 bases. This CDR3 has 14 amino acids. Germline CDR1 reads SGHTA; CDR2 reads FQGNSA. Trimming removed 5 bases from V and 5 bases from J; junction bases left unmatched: 4. The CDR3 bases are TGTGCCAGCAGCGCGACAGGGGGCAGAGATACGCAGTATTTT. It is translated as CASSATGGRDTQYF.

With regard to this clonotype: One end of the junction is discordant with germline, which a read error may explain. This rearrangement joins TRBV5-1 to TRBJ1-2, with 7 bases aligning to TRBD1. Per germline, CDR1 SGHRS and CDR2 YFSETQ. The CDR3 is 12 residues long. DNA for the CDR3: TGCACCAGCAGCCATCCAGGGGGTGGCTACACCTTC. Its protein product is CTSSHPGGGYTF.

The chain carries TRBV24-1 and TRBJ2-2; D unresolved. V was cut by 4 bases and J by 4 bases, with 0 bases left in between. Germline V gene lookup returns CDR1 KGHDR and CDR2 SFDVKD. The CDR3 has 11 amino acids. CDR3 DNA: TGTGCCACCAGTGACACCGGGGAGCTGTTTTTT. The encoded protein is CATSDTGELFF.

This clonotype came up many times. V and J are TRBV6-2 or TRBV6-3 and TRBJ2-5; D possibly corresponds to TRBD1 (6 bases). Germline V lookup: CDR1 MNHEY, CDR2 SVGEGT. The V end lost 0 bases, the J end lost 6 bases, and 17 bases lay between the germline ends. The CDR3 sequence is 16 residues long. Here the CDR3 reads CASSYSIGGPEQTQYF. In DNA, the CDR3 is TGTGCCAGCAGTTACTCGATTGGGGGCCCCGAACAGACCCAGTACTTC.

J is TRBJ1-6 and V is TRBV7-2; D gene uncertain. This CDR3 contains 16 residues. The V gene's germline CDR1 is SGHTA and CDR2 FQGNSA. V lost 1 base, J lost 6 bases, and 13 bases lay in between. The CDR3 reads CASSLGGGQVNSPLHF. CDR3 in DNA: TGTGCCAGCAGCTTAGGGGGAGGGCAGGTTAATTCACCCCTCCACTTT.

This chain links TRBV6-6 with TRBJ2-7, with D possibly being TRBD1 or TRBD2 (5 bases each). Trimming pared 6 bases from V and 4 bases from J, leaving 13 bases between. The CDR3 consists of 13 residues. Germline V gene data show CDR1 as MNHNY and CDR2 as SVGAGI (reference sequence). The CDR3 loop is CASSWGPPYEQYV. The CDR3 DNA reads as TGTGCCAGCAGCTGGGGACCGCCGTACGAGCAGTACGTC.

In this sample, this clonotype turned up a few times. The chain uses TRBV18 and TRBJ2-2; 9 bases line up with TRBD1. Trimming at V came to 0 bases and at J to 2 bases, leaving 7 bases not matched to a gene. The CDR3 has 18 residues. Germline CDR1 KGHSH, CDR2 LQKENI. The CDR3 nucleotides are TGTGCCAGCTCACCACCCCGGGACAGGGTTGAAAACACCGGGGAGCTGTTTTTT. Translating it yields CASSPPRDRVENTGELFF.

This clonotype appeared many times. The V gene is TRBV3-1, the J gene TRBJ2-3; D gene unclear. The CDR3 is 12 amino acids. Looked up from germline, CDR1 is LGHDT and CDR2 is YNNKEL (reference sequence). V was clipped by 0 bases and J by 8 bases, with 6 bases between them. The CDR3 DNA follows: TGTGCCAGCAGCCAAGATACTGTTACGCAGTATTTT. It yields the protein CASSQDTVTQYF.

This clonotype was seen ten or more times. The chain uses TRBV5-1 and TRBJ2-5, with 13 bases fitting TRBD2. Germline assignment: CDR1 SGHRS and CDR2 YFSETQ. J lost 8 bases, V lost 3 bases, and 16 bases had no gene match. CDR3 length equals 18 residues. CDR3 sequence (DNA): TGCGCCAGCAGCTGGAGGACTAGCGGGGGACCCACGGGGGAAACCCAGTACTTC. Its translation is CASSWRTSGGPTGETQYF.

This clonotype was detected a few times. The chain has TRBV4-2 and TRBJ1-1, with no clear D. This CDR3 spans 15 amino acids. Germline-derived CDR1 and CDR2 are LGHNA and YNFKEQ. Trimming took 1 base from V and 3 from J, leaving 12 bases between them. The CDR3 DNA is TGTGCCAGCAGCCAAGTCGCCTTAGGAGACACTGAAGCTTTCTTT. It is translated as CASSQVALGDTEAFF.

This clonotype was seen ten or more times. CDR3 in amino acids: CASSQDLRGPFGGYTF. DNA for the CDR3: TGCGCCAGCAGCCAAGATTTGAGGGGCCCTTTTGGTGGCTACACCTTC. The V and J genes are TRBV4-3 and TRBJ1-2, with D tentatively TRBD1 (5 bases). V was clipped by 0 bases and J by 7 bases, with 18 bases between them. This CDR3 is 16 amino acids long. The V gene's germline CDR1 is LGHNA and CDR2 YSLEER.

This clonotype was seen ten or more times. This chain links TRBV6-2 or TRBV6-3 with TRBJ1-6, with 10 nucleotides matching TRBD1. The CDR3 totals 18 residues. Germline CDR1 and CDR2: MNHEY and SVGEGT. V was pared by 5 bases and J by 5 bases, with 12 bases of the junction left unmatched. The CDR3 loop reads CASSRDRGAYSHNSPLHF. The CDR3 DNA follows: TGTGCCAGCAGTCGGGACAGGGGAGCCTATTCGCATAATTCACCCCTCCACTTT.

This clonotype was recorded at least ten times. The rearrangement joins TRBV2 to TRBJ1-1; tentatively, D is TRBD1 (6 bases). CDR3 length equals 14 residues. From germline, CDR1 is SNHLY and CDR2 FYNNEI. Trimming removed 8 bases at V and 3 bases at J, with 16 bases between. The CDR3 DNA is TGTGCCAGCGGGGGGGCGGGGGAGGACACTGAAGCTTTCTTT. This translates into CASGGAGEDTEAFF.

This clonotype was detected ten times or more. The genes are TRBV18 and TRBJ2-7; 7 bases match TRBD1. The CDR3 runs 16 residues. CDR1 is KGHSH, CDR2 LQKENI, per germline. V shed 3 bases and J 4 bases; nucleotides not matched to a gene: 12. This CDR3 is CASSPLRVGGLYEQYV. The CDR3 DNA reads TGTGCCAGCTCACCCCTAAGAGTAGGGGGCTTATACGAGCAGTACGTC.

As regards this clonotype: With a much larger clone just one base away, this may be a read error. The rearrangement uses TRBV20-1 and TRBJ1-2; D may be TRBD1 (6 bases). V was trimmed by 3 bases and J by 8 bases, leaving 13 bases between them. In germline, CDR1 is DFQATT, CDR2 SNEGSKA (reference sequence). This CDR3 spans 12 amino acids. The CDR3 nucleotides are TGCAGTGCTAGGGGACATGGGGAAGGCTACACCTTC. Its protein is CSARGHGEGYTF.

This chain links TRBV27 with TRBJ1-5, with a tentative D call TRBD1 (5 bases). The CDR3 runs to 15 residues. Trimming took 3 bases from V and 0 from J, leaving 9 bases between them. The germline CDR1 and CDR2 sequences are MNHEY and SMNVEV (reference sequence). The CDR3 spells CASSLGPYSNQPQHF. The CDR3 coding sequence is TGTGCCAGCAGTTTGGGGCCCTATAGCAATCAGCCCCAGCATTTT.

This clonotype was detected many times. J is TRBJ2-5 and V is TRBV5-1; weak D call: TRBD2 (6 bases). This CDR3 spans 16 amino acids. The germline V gene has CDR1 SGHRS and CDR2 YFSETQ. Trimming shortened V by 4 bases and J by 4 bases, and 20 bases separated the two germline ends. The DNA of the CDR3 is TGCGCCAGCAGCATGCCTCTAGCGATGGGGCGAGAGACCCAGTACTTC. Translating it yields CASSMPLAMGRETQYF.

This clonotype has a count of ten or more. The rearrangement links TRBV19 to TRBJ1-1; D is undetermined. The CDR3 runs 15 residues. The germline V gene has CDR1 LNHDA and CDR2 SQIVND (reference sequence). V was shortened by 5 bases and J by 0 bases, with 13 bases between the two germline ends. The CDR3 DNA is TGTGCCAGTAGTTTAGGCAGCGATCTGAACACTGAAGCTTTCTTT. Protein: CASSLGSDLNTEAFF.

This clonotype was recorded many times. The chain is built from TRBV9 and TRBJ2-1; 11 nucleotides match TRBD2. The CDR3 length is 17 residues. Unmatched junction bases numbered 10, after V lost 2 bases and J lost 6 bases. The germline CDR1 and CDR2 sequences are SGDLS and YYNGEE. The CDR3 loop is CASSVGWGLAEINEQFF. CDR3 nucleotide sequence: TGTGCCAGCAGCGTGGGATGGGGACTAGCGGAGATCAATGAGCAGTTCTTC.

The chain employs TRBV5-1 and TRBJ2-1; D may be TRBD2 (6 bases). The CDR3 is made up of 14 amino acids. V lost 8 bases to trimming and J lost 6 bases, with 18 bases between them. In germline, CDR1 is SGHRS, CDR2 YFSETQ. The CDR3 sequence is CASSPGLPANEQFF. CDR3 nucleotide sequence: TGCGCCAGTTCACCGGGACTCCCAGCCAATGAGCAGTTCTTC.

This clonotype was found many times. J is TRBJ1-4 and V is TRBV5-1; the D gene is possibly TRBD1 (5 bases). Per germline, CDR1 SGHRS and CDR2 YFSETQ. This CDR3 region has 15 residues. Trimming took 4 bases from V and 3 from J, leaving 13 bases between them. CDR3 in amino acids: CASSVQGLANEKLFF. The CDR3 nucleotides are TGCGCCAGCAGCGTCCAGGGCCTTGCTAATGAAAAACTGTTTTTT.

This clonotype came up many times. The rearrangement uses TRBV20-1 and TRBJ2-7; the D is unclear. The CDR3 has 10 amino acids. Germline V CDR1 and CDR2: DFQATT, SNEGSKA (reference sequence). The V and J ends lost 2 bases and 6 bases respectively, with 5 bases between them. The DNA of the CDR3 is TGCAGTGCTAGACAAGTCGAGCAGTACTTC. The encoded protein is CSARQVEQYF.

This clonotype was seen ten or more times. The V call is TRBV12-3 or TRBV12-4, the J call TRBJ1-2, with TRBD1 as a possible D gene (6 bases). Deletions cut 6 bases from V and 8 bases from J, with 10 bases between. The CDR3 contains 11 residues. The DNA of the CDR3 is TGTGCCAGCAGCTGGGGGGCCGGCTACACCTTC. The encoded protein is CASSWGAGYTF.

At least ten counts were recorded for this clonotype. The chain employs TRBV5-8 and TRBJ1-1; D remains unclear. Trimming left V 4 bases short and J 8 bases short, with 12 bases between. This CDR3 comprises 12 residues. The germline gives CDR1 SGHTS, CDR2 YDEGEE. The CDR3 is CASSLSYSEAFF. In DNA, the CDR3 is TGTGCCAGCAGCCTTTCCTACTCCGAAGCTTTCTTT.